The rows below give T cell receptor beta chains drawn from one sample of a study of blood T cells in healthy people across ages. TCRdb re-analysed the 5' RACE reads in MiXCR, keeping a single row per CDR3 protein. The top ten clones hold 7% to 9% of a sample with around 1.5 million distinct CDR3 sequences, 40% to 50% of them seen once. Specimen: blood. Source of these receptors: a young woman in good health. Each CDR3 is given with its conserved first and last residue. Each record gives: clone size, V gene, D gene, J gene, CDR3 protein, CDR3 DNA. The D gene is left open where the match is weak. Not every row has a clone size; where given, it reads once, few, many or a size class.

clone_size: NA; v_call: TRBV5-1; d_call: NA; j_call: TRBJ2-7; cdr3_aa: CASSAGALFYEQYF; cdr3_nt: TGCGCCAGCAGCGCCGGGGCTTTATTCTACGAGCAGTACTTC
clone_size: NA; v_call: TRBV2; d_call: NA; j_call: TRBJ2-7; cdr3_aa: CASSVGLHNEQYF; cdr3_nt: TGTGCCAGCAGTGTGGGACTCCACAATGAGCAGTACTTC
clone_size: NA; v_call: TRBV27; d_call: NA; j_call: TRBJ1-5; cdr3_aa: CASSLREDGQPQHF; cdr3_nt: TGTGCCAGCAGTTTAAGGGAGGACGGTCAGCCCCAGCATTTT
clone_size: few; v_call: TRBV7-9; d_call: NA; j_call: TRBJ2-7; cdr3_aa: CASSLSELASYEQYF; cdr3_nt: TGTGCCAGCAGCCTGTCCGAGCTAGCTTCCTACGAGCAGTACTTC
clone_size: NA; v_call: TRBV5-1; d_call: NA; j_call: TRBJ2-7; cdr3_aa: CASSFDRHEQYF; cdr3_nt: TGCGCCAGCAGCTTCGACCGACACGAGCAGTACTTC
clone_size: few; v_call: TRBV7-7; d_call: TRBD2; j_call: TRBJ2-1; cdr3_aa: CASSLGPSGRADNEQFF; cdr3_nt: TGTGCCAGCAGCTTAGGCCCTAGCGGGAGGGCCGACAATGAGCAGTTCTTC
clone_size: NA; v_call: TRBV6-5; d_call: NA; j_call: TRBJ1-1; cdr3_aa: CASSYSMGGTEAFF; cdr3_nt: TGTGCCAGCAGTTACTCGATGGGGGGCACTGAAGCTTTCTTT
clone_size: few; v_call: TRBV6-5; d_call: NA; j_call: TRBJ1-2; cdr3_aa: CASRLQGDNGYTF; cdr3_nt: TGTGCCAGCCGCTTACAGGGAGACAATGGCTACACCTTC
clone_size: many; v_call: TRBV5-1; d_call: NA; j_call: TRBJ2-1; cdr3_aa: CASSSTNGGRNEQFF; cdr3_nt: TGCGCCAGCAGCTCCACCAACGGGGGTCGGAATGAGCAGTTCTTC
clone_size: NA; v_call: TRBV2; d_call: NA; j_call: TRBJ1-2; cdr3_aa: CASRDRTGGYTF; cdr3_nt: TGTGCCAGCAGAGACAGGACGGGTGGCTACACCTTC
clone_size: NA; v_call: TRBV12-3/TRBV12-4; d_call: TRBD2; j_call: TRBJ2-1; cdr3_aa: CASSRPVLAAPYNEQFF; cdr3_nt: TGTGCCAGCAGTCGCCCCGTTCTAGCGGCCCCGTACAATGAGCAGTTCTTC
clone_size: NA; v_call: TRBV12-3/TRBV12-4; d_call: NA; j_call: TRBJ1-4; cdr3_aa: CASSPGGGTAKLFF; cdr3_nt: TGTGCCAGCAGCCCCGGGGGGGGGACCGCAAAACTGTTTTTT
clone_size: NA; v_call: TRBV28; d_call: TRBD1; j_call: TRBJ1-1; cdr3_aa: CASRPSFLGQVPNTEAFF; cdr3_nt: TGTGCCAGCAGGCCGAGTTTCCTTGGACAGGTCCCGAACACTGAAGCTTTCTTT
clone_size: few; v_call: TRBV20-1; d_call: TRBD2; j_call: TRBJ2-7; cdr3_aa: CSAISGGALGEQYF; cdr3_nt: TGCAGTGCCATTAGCGGGGGGGCTCTGGGAGAGCAGTACTTC
clone_size: few; v_call: TRBV20-1; d_call: NA; j_call: TRBJ2-7; cdr3_aa: CSARTPGLRYEQYF; cdr3_nt: TGCAGTGCTAGGACTCCGGGCCTACGCTACGAGCAGTACTTC
clone_size: once; v_call: TRBV14; d_call: TRBD2; j_call: TRBJ2-7; cdr3_aa: CASSLSGIYNEQYF; cdr3_nt: TGTGCCAGCAGCCTTAGCGGGATCTACAATGAGCAGTACTTC
clone_size: NA; v_call: TRBV28; d_call: TRBD2; j_call: TRBJ2-2; cdr3_aa: CASSSSGGVNTGELFF; cdr3_nt: TGTGCCAGCAGTTCGTCCGGGGGGGTGAACACCGGGGAGCTGTTTTTT
clone_size: NA; v_call: TRBV20-1; d_call: NA; j_call: TRBJ2-7; cdr3_aa: CSASDRTYEQYF; cdr3_nt: TGCAGTGCGAGTGACAGGACCTACGAGCAGTACTTC
clone_size: NA; v_call: TRBV5-6; d_call: TRBD1; j_call: TRBJ1-2; cdr3_aa: CASSLAMPGTAYGYTF; cdr3_nt: TGTGCCAGCAGCTTGGCCATGCCGGGGACAGCCTATGGCTACACCTTC
clone_size: NA; v_call: TRBV29-1; d_call: TRBD1; j_call: TRBJ1-2; cdr3_aa: CSVTTGKVGYTF; cdr3_nt: TGCAGCGTCACGACAGGGAAGGTCGGCTACACCTTC
clone_size: few; v_call: TRBV6-6; d_call: NA; j_call: TRBJ2-7; cdr3_aa: CASSKDTAGTNYEQYF; cdr3_nt: TGTGCCAGCAGTAAGGACACCGCAGGGACGAACTACGAGCAGTACTTC
clone_size: NA; v_call: TRBV2; d_call: NA; j_call: TRBJ2-2; cdr3_aa: CASSEERPGELFF; cdr3_nt: TGTGCCAGCAGTGAAGAACGTCCCGGGGAGCTGTTTTTT
clone_size: NA; v_call: TRBV10-3; d_call: TRBD1; j_call: TRBJ1-2; cdr3_aa: CAIRGQDYGYTF; cdr3_nt: TGTGCCATCAGGGGACAGGACTATGGCTACACCTTC
clone_size: few; v_call: TRBV6-5; d_call: NA; j_call: TRBJ2-1; cdr3_aa: CASSYSGGPSYNEQFF; cdr3_nt: TGTGCCAGCAGTTACTCTGGCGGACCTTCCTACAATGAGCAGTTCTTC
clone_size: NA; v_call: TRBV4-1; d_call: TRBD1; j_call: TRBJ1-6; cdr3_aa: CASSQDRTGVSSYNSPLHF; cdr3_nt: TGCGCCAGCAGCCAAGATCGGACAGGAGTCAGCTCCTATAATTCACCCCTCCACTTT
clone_size: NA; v_call: TRBV6-5; d_call: NA; j_call: TRBJ1-2; cdr3_aa: CASSLRQTSYGYTF; cdr3_nt: TGTGCCAGCTCCTTGCGGCAGACCTCCTATGGCTACACCTTC
clone_size: NA; v_call: TRBV27; d_call: TRBD2; j_call: TRBJ2-7; cdr3_aa: CASSSSSGRPESSYEQYF; cdr3_nt: TGTGCCAGCAGTTCCTCTAGCGGGAGGCCTGAGAGCTCCTACGAGCAGTACTTC
clone_size: NA; v_call: TRBV20-1; d_call: NA; j_call: TRBJ2-7; cdr3_aa: CSASYTVSYEQYF; cdr3_nt: TGCAGTGCTTCCTATACTGTCTCCTACGAGCAGTACTTC
clone_size: NA; v_call: TRBV15; d_call: TRBD1; j_call: TRBJ2-1; cdr3_aa: CATSGTTGTGHNEQFF; cdr3_nt: TGTGCCACCAGCGGAACGACCGGGACAGGTCACAATGAGCAGTTCTTC
clone_size: NA; v_call: TRBV30; d_call: NA; j_call: TRBJ1-6; cdr3_aa: CACTGLSTSPLHF; cdr3_nt: TGTGCCTGTACCGGACTATCAACGTCACCCCTCCACTTT
clone_size: NA; v_call: TRBV20-1; d_call: NA; j_call: TRBJ2-1; cdr3_aa: CSGRGTPSGEQFF; cdr3_nt: TGCAGTGGTCGCGGGACCCCCTCGGGTGAGCAGTTCTTC
clone_size: NA; v_call: TRBV11-2; d_call: TRBD1; j_call: TRBJ1-1; cdr3_aa: CASSWTGTGTEAFF; cdr3_nt: TGTGCCAGCAGCTGGACAGGGACGGGCACTGAAGCTTTCTTT
clone_size: few; v_call: TRBV6-6; d_call: NA; j_call: TRBJ1-5; cdr3_aa: CASSLPPWADSNQPQHF; cdr3_nt: TGTGCCAGCAGCCTACCCCCGTGGGCCGATAGCAATCAGCCCCAGCATTTT
clone_size: NA; v_call: TRBV20-1; d_call: TRBD1; j_call: TRBJ1-3; cdr3_aa: CSAIPRQGSVNTIYF; cdr3_nt: TGCAGTGCCATACCCCGACAGGGGTCAGTAAACACCATATATTTT
clone_size: NA; v_call: TRBV7-2; d_call: NA; j_call: TRBJ2-7; cdr3_aa: CASSSFTQSYEQYF; cdr3_nt: TGTGCCAGCAGCTCATTCACTCAATCCTACGAGCAGTACTTC
clone_size: NA; v_call: TRBV6-2/TRBV6-3; d_call: TRBD1; j_call: TRBJ2-1; cdr3_aa: CASSSRTGTPSIYNEQFF; cdr3_nt: TGTGCCAGCAGTTCCAGGACAGGAACCCCCTCCATTTACAATGAGCAGTTCTTC
clone_size: few; v_call: TRBV5-5; d_call: TRBD1; j_call: TRBJ2-4; cdr3_aa: CASSLVTGPPTKAKNIQYF; cdr3_nt: TGTGCCAGCAGCTTGGTGACAGGGCCACCTACTAAAGCCAAAAACATTCAGTACTTC
clone_size: NA; v_call: TRBV5-1; d_call: TRBD2; j_call: TRBJ2-5; cdr3_aa: CASSLNSAGGEAQYF; cdr3_nt: TGCGCCAGCAGCTTGAATTCAGCGGGGGGCGAGGCCCAGTACTTC
clone_size: NA; v_call: TRBV5-1; d_call: TRBD2; j_call: TRBJ2-7; cdr3_aa: CASSLLLADSYEQYF; cdr3_nt: TGCGCCAGCAGCTTGTTACTAGCGGACTCCTACGAGCAGTACTTC
clone_size: few; v_call: TRBV10-3; d_call: NA; j_call: TRBJ1-3; cdr3_aa: CAISPSGGRRNTIYF; cdr3_nt: TGTGCCATCAGTCCCTCCGGGGGGCGGAGAAACACCATATATTTT
clone_size: NA; v_call: TRBV6-2/TRBV6-3; d_call: NA; j_call: TRBJ2-5; cdr3_aa: CASSYNWGNQETQYF; cdr3_nt: TGTGCCAGCAGTTACAATTGGGGGAACCAAGAGACCCAGTACTTC
clone_size: NA; v_call: TRBV13; d_call: TRBD2; j_call: TRBJ2-1; cdr3_aa: CASRKLAGGNTYNEQFF; cdr3_nt: TGTGCCAGCAGGAAACTAGCGGGGGGGAATACCTACAATGAGCAGTTCTTC
clone_size: NA; v_call: TRBV7-2; d_call: TRBD2; j_call: TRBJ2-3; cdr3_aa: CASSQFRAGGGDTQYF; cdr3_nt: TGTGCCAGCAGCCAGTTCCGAGCGGGAGGCGGAGATACGCAGTATTTT
clone_size: few; v_call: TRBV9; d_call: TRBD1; j_call: TRBJ1-1; cdr3_aa: CASSVVEQGEDTEAFF; cdr3_nt: TGTGCCAGCAGCGTAGTAGAACAGGGGGAGGACACTGAAGCTTTCTTT
clone_size: NA; v_call: TRBV7-2; d_call: NA; j_call: TRBJ2-3; cdr3_aa: CASSRTGAGPGAGTQYF; cdr3_nt: TGTGCCAGCAGTCGAACGGGGGCGGGCCCAGGGGCTGGTACGCAGTATTTT
clone_size: few; v_call: TRBV3-1; d_call: TRBD2; j_call: TRBJ2-7; cdr3_aa: CASSQDTGTSKYEQYF; cdr3_nt: TGTGCCAGCAGCCAAGACACCGGGACTAGCAAGTACGAGCAGTACTTC
clone_size: NA; v_call: TRBV3-1; d_call: TRBD2; j_call: TRBJ2-3; cdr3_aa: CASSRLAGRADTQYF; cdr3_nt: TGTGCCAGCAGCCGACTAGCGGGGCGGGCAGATACGCAGTATTTT
clone_size: NA; v_call: TRBV7-9; d_call: TRBD2; j_call: TRBJ2-5; cdr3_aa: CASSFVSGRAYGQYF; cdr3_nt: TGTGCCAGCAGCTTCGTAAGCGGGAGGGCCTACGGGCAGTACTTC
clone_size: NA; v_call: TRBV6-1; d_call: TRBD1; j_call: TRBJ2-2; cdr3_aa: CASRQGTASNTGELFF; cdr3_nt: TGTGCCAGCAGACAGGGGACAGCCTCTAACACCGGGGAGCTGTTTTTT
clone_size: NA; v_call: TRBV7-2; d_call: NA; j_call: TRBJ1-2; cdr3_aa: CASSLGPENGYTF; cdr3_nt: TGTGCCAGCAGCTTAGGGCCCGAGAATGGCTACACCTTC
clone_size: many; v_call: TRBV29-1; d_call: NA; j_call: TRBJ1-2; cdr3_aa: CSVTNRFDYGYTF; cdr3_nt: TGCAGCGTAACTAATAGGTTTGACTATGGCTACACCTTC
clone_size: NA; v_call: TRBV3-1; d_call: TRBD1; j_call: TRBJ1-1; cdr3_aa: CASSQPFNRGNAEAFF; cdr3_nt: TGTGCCAGCAGCCAACCTTTTAACAGGGGAAACGCTGAAGCTTTCTTT
clone_size: NA; v_call: TRBV3-1; d_call: NA; j_call: TRBJ2-5; cdr3_aa: CASSPLEGAPLQETQYF; cdr3_nt: TGTGCCAGCAGCCCCCTGGAGGGGGCCCCACTCCAAGAGACCCAGTACTTC
clone_size: NA; v_call: TRBV7-9; d_call: NA; j_call: TRBJ2-7; cdr3_aa: CASSLTDPPWNEQYF; cdr3_nt: TGTGCCAGCAGCTTAACAGACCCTCCTTGGAACGAGCAGTACTTC
clone_size: NA; v_call: TRBV12-3/TRBV12-4; d_call: TRBD2; j_call: TRBJ2-5; cdr3_aa: CASGTSGETQYF; cdr3_nt: TGTGCCAGTGGGACTAGTGGGGAGACCCAGTACTTC
clone_size: NA; v_call: TRBV29-1; d_call: NA; j_call: TRBJ1-1; cdr3_aa: CSAGGLSTEAFF; cdr3_nt: TGCAGCGCCGGAGGGCTTAGCACTGAAGCTTTCTTT
clone_size: few; v_call: TRBV20-1; d_call: NA; j_call: TRBJ2-1; cdr3_aa: CSATLLGGSYNEQFF; cdr3_nt: TGCAGTGCCACCCTCCTGGGCGGCTCCTACAATGAGCAGTTCTTC
clone_size: NA; v_call: TRBV2; d_call: NA; j_call: TRBJ2-3; cdr3_aa: CASTSALGTDTQYF; cdr3_nt: TGTGCCAGCACTAGCGCTTTGGGCACAGATACGCAGTATTTT
clone_size: NA; v_call: TRBV20-1; d_call: TRBD1; j_call: TRBJ1-1; cdr3_aa: CSARGLWAEAFF; cdr3_nt: TGCAGTGCCAGGGGGCTGTGGGCTGAAGCTTTCTTT
clone_size: NA; v_call: TRBV20-1; d_call: TRBD1; j_call: TRBJ1-5; cdr3_aa: CSAKGGRNQPQHF; cdr3_nt: TGCAGTGCCAAAGGGGGCCGCAATCAGCCCCAGCATTTT